The 5 T cell receptor beta chains reported below all come from one sample, sequenced in a study of blood T cell repertoires in COVID-19. Libraries were prepared by immunoSEQ multiplex PCR; TCRdb keeps only in-frame clonotypes and omits some of them. The sample has hundreds of thousands of clones; 80% to 90% are singletons. Sequencing was done on a sample of PBMCs or T cells enriched from blood (not recorded which). These TCRs come from a woman between 18 and 29 years old who had recovered from COVID-19.

This clone turned up a few times. This chain connects TRBV28 to TRBJ1-2; the D gene is possibly TRBD1 (6 bases). Trimming pared 5 bases from V and 8 bases from J, leaving 18 bases between. Germline loops: CDR1 MDHEN, CDR2 SYDVKM. This CDR3 spans 14 amino acids. The CDR3 DNA reads as TGTGCCAGCAGTCCTACTGGGACATGGGAGGGCTACACCTTC. Translating it yields CASSPTGTWEGYTF.

The rearrangement links TRBV19 to TRBJ1-1; the D is unclear. The CDR3 has 15 amino acids. The germline gives CDR1 LNHDA, CDR2 SQIVND (reference sequence). V lost 1 base and J lost 4, with 13 bases in between. The CDR3: CASSIVGRGTTEAFF. CDR3 DNA: TGTGCCAGTAGTATAGTGGGTCGGGGAACCACTGAAGCTTTCTTT.

The V gene is TRBV7-9, the J gene TRBJ2-5, with TRBD2 matching over 7 bases. Trimming took 1 base from V and 5 from J; bases not matched to a gene: 4. CDR1 is SEHNR, CDR2 FQNEAQ, per germline (reference sequence). The CDR3 is 14 residues long. The CDR3 DNA reads TGTGCCAGCAGCTTAGAAGCGGGGTCGGAGACCCAGTACTTC. It is translated as CASSLEAGSETQYF.

This chain joins TRBV6-5 and TRBJ2-2, with a possible D match to TRBD2 (7 bases). Germline V gene lookup returns CDR1 MNHEY and CDR2 SVGAGI. The CDR3 is made up of 13 amino acids. Trimming left V 6 bases short and J 6 bases short, with 11 bases between. CDR3 sequence (DNA): TGTGCCAGCAGGAGGGGGGGGCCCGGGGAGCTGTTTTTT. As protein: CASRRGGPGELFF.

The J gene is TRBJ1-6, the V gene TRBV27; the D is unclear. Germline lookup yields CDR1 MNHEY and CDR2 SMNVEV (reference sequence). The V gene lost 5 bases and the J gene lost 6 bases, with 14 bases spanning the gap. The CDR3 loop spans 15 amino acids. The CDR3 DNA is TGTGCCAGCAGTCCCCCTCCGGTTGCTAATTCACCCCTCCACTTT. Amino acids: CASSPPPVANSPLHF.